These 5 T cell receptor beta chains were sequenced from one sample in a study of shared clonotypes between healthy human individuals. Sequencing was performed with immunoSEQ multiplex PCR; in TCRdb, only in-frame clones are kept and a portion is missing. Of about 1,500,000 clones in the sample, around 95% were seen once. Sample: naive CD4+ T cells sorted from blood. Specified subset: CD45RA+ positively selected. The receptors come from a man aged 25-45 years in good health.

The V gene is TRBV6-4, the J gene TRBJ2-3; D may match TRBD1 or TRBD2 (5 bases each). V lost 5 bases to trimming and J lost 5 bases, with 17 bases between them. The CDR3 covers 15 residues. From germline, CDR1 is MRHNA and CDR2 SNTAGT. CDR3 nucleotides: TGTGCCAGCAGTCCAGAGGGGCCTTTGAAAGATACGCAGTATTTT. This codes for CASSPEGPLKDTQYF.

J is TRBJ2-1 and V is TRBV28, with 7 bases lining up with TRBD2. The CDR3 sequence is 13 residues long. V gave up 4 bases and J gave up 8 bases; unmatched junction bases: 5. Germline-derived CDR1 and CDR2 are MDHEN and SYDVKM. The CDR3 is CASSSPGLHEQFF. The CDR3 DNA is TGTGCCAGCAGTTCTCCGGGACTACATGAGCAGTTCTTC.

This rearrangement joins TRBV7-3 to TRBJ2-1; 9 positions agree with TRBD1. The J segment lost 6 bases and the V segment lost 0 bases, leaving 6 bases of the junction unmatched. Germline CDR1 and CDR2: SGHTA and FQGTGA. The CDR3 is 16 residues long. The CDR3 sequence: CASSLTRTGDPNEQFF. The CDR3 nucleotides are TGTGCCAGCAGCTTAACAAGGACAGGGGACCCCAATGAGCAGTTCTTC.

The rearrangement links TRBV5-1 to TRBJ2-1, with 12 bases that match TRBD2. This CDR3 comprises 18 residues. Germline trimming cut 0 bases from V and 1 base from J; bases unmatched to any gene: 5. Germline CDR1 reads SGHRS; CDR2 reads YFSETQ. The chain's CDR3 is CASSLGLAGAVSYNEQFF. CDR3 nucleotide sequence: TGCGCCAGCAGCTTGGGACTAGCGGGAGCAGTTTCCTACAATGAGCAGTTCTTC.

The V call is TRBV5-1, the J call TRBJ2-5; 10 nucleotides agree with TRBD2. CDR3 length: 14 amino acids. Germline lookup yields CDR1 SGHRS and CDR2 YFSETQ. The V gene end was trimmed by 2 bases and the J gene end by 6 bases; junction bases not matched to a gene: 4. This chain's CDR3 is CASSLTSGTQTQYF. Here the CDR3 DNA reads TGCGCCAGCAGCTTAACTAGCGGGACACAGACCCAGTACTTC.